This TCR beta chain came from a study of T cell responses to AZD1222 COVID-19 vaccine. Study conclusions and caveats: In a largely white British group with more females than males, clonal diversity was possibly underestimated. Scientists sampled the repertoires only once the peak T cell response had passed. Vaccine-associated CD4 TCRs spanned spike, dominant at 160-218 and 743-854.

Germline V gives CDR1 LGHNA, CDR2 YSLEER. CDR3 length: 14 residues. V was shortened by 1 base and J by 4 bases, with 10 bases between the two germline ends. This clone was counted once. Its specificity is unknown. Here immunoSEQ multiplex PCR was the method, and the copy in TCRdb shows in-frame clones only, minus some. In the table there are tens of thousands of clones, 80% to 95% of which are singletons. The TCR originated in an adult who received the AZD1222 COVID-19 vaccine. This chain uses TRBV4-3 with TRBJ1-2; no reliable D call. Sample: peripheral blood, taken 28 days after the second AZD1222 dose. Here the CDR3 DNA reads TGCGCCAGCAGCCAAGGTACAGCCCCCTATGGCTACACCTTC. It is translated as CASSQGTAPYGYTF.